The rows below give T cell receptor beta chains drawn from one sample of a study of cytotoxic CD8 clonotypes in ibrutinib-treated CLL. Only in-frame clones appear in the TCRdb table, and some are missing; sequencing was by immunoSEQ multiplex PCR. The table lists about 160,000 clones, about 80% of them singletons. Sequencing used PBMCs, obtained after 24 months of ibrutinib treatment. These TCRs come from a human donor with chronic lymphocytic leukemia. Each CDR3 is given with its conserved first and last residue. The order of the fields is clone size, D gene, J gene, V gene, CDR3 DNA, CDR3 protein. A D gene is named only where the DNA matches it firmly. The size of a clone is reported for some rows only, either as once, few or many, or as a class for expanded clones.

clone_size: -; d_call: TRBD2; j_call: TRBJ2-3; v_call: TRBV7-2; cdr3_nt: TGTGCCAGCAGCACCCGACTAGCGGGGAGTACAGATACGCAGTATTTT; cdr3_aa: CASSTRLAGSTDTQYF
clone_size: once; d_call: -; j_call: TRBJ2-3; v_call: TRBV9; cdr3_nt: TGTGCCAGCAGCGCGGGAATTACCACAGATACGCAGTATTTT; cdr3_aa: CASSAGITTDTQYF
clone_size: -; d_call: TRBD2; j_call: TRBJ2-1; v_call: TRBV9; cdr3_nt: TGTGCCAGCCTCGGACTAGTCGGGGAGCAGTTCTTC; cdr3_aa: CASLGLVGEQFF
clone_size: -; d_call: TRBD1; j_call: TRBJ1-5; v_call: TRBV19; cdr3_nt: TGTGCCAGTAGGGGACAGGGAGATCAGCCCCAGCATTTT; cdr3_aa: CASRGQGDQPQHF
clone_size: -; d_call: -; j_call: TRBJ2-5; v_call: TRBV28; cdr3_nt: TGTGCCAGCAGTCCACCCCTCGCAGGGGCGGGGGAGACCCAGTACTTC; cdr3_aa: CASSPPLAGAGETQYF
clone_size: -; d_call: TRBD2; j_call: TRBJ2-1; v_call: TRBV9; cdr3_nt: TGTGCCAGCAGCCCTCGACTAGCGGGAGGGTTGAGTAACGAGAATGAGCAGTTCTTC; cdr3_aa: CASSPRLAGGLSNENEQFF
clone_size: -; d_call: TRBD1; j_call: TRBJ2-7; v_call: TRBV7-3; cdr3_nt: TGTGCCAGCAGCCCGACCGGGACAGTACGTTGGCAGTACTTC; cdr3_aa: CASSPTGTVRWQYF
clone_size: -; d_call: TRBD2; j_call: TRBJ2-3; v_call: TRBV5-4; cdr3_nt: TGTGCCAGCAGCCTACGGACTAGCGGGAGAACAGATACGCAGTATTTT; cdr3_aa: CASSLRTSGRTDTQYF
clone_size: -; d_call: TRBD2; j_call: TRBJ2-1; v_call: TRBV7-6; cdr3_nt: TGTGCCAGCAGCTTAGCGGGACTAGTCAATGAGCAGTTCTTC; cdr3_aa: CASSLAGLVNEQFF
clone_size: -; d_call: -; j_call: TRBJ2-6; v_call: TRBV15; cdr3_nt: TGTGCCACCAGCAGAGGGGGGGCCCAGGGCTCTGGGGCCAACGTCCTGACTTTC; cdr3_aa: CATSRGGAQGSGANVLTF
clone_size: -; d_call: -; j_call: TRBJ1-1; v_call: TRBV9; cdr3_nt: TGTGCCAGCAGCGTACGGCGAACTAACACTGAAGCTTTCTTT; cdr3_aa: CASSVRRTNTEAFF
clone_size: -; d_call: -; j_call: TRBJ2-7; v_call: TRBV18; cdr3_nt: TGTGCCAGCTCAGAAGCGCGCTCCTACGAGCAGTACTTC; cdr3_aa: CASSEARSYEQYF
clone_size: medium-sized; d_call: -; j_call: TRBJ1-6; v_call: TRBV18; cdr3_nt: TGTGCCAGCTCACCACAGTATGAGAATTCACCCCTCCACTTT; cdr3_aa: CASSPQYENSPLHF
clone_size: -; d_call: -; j_call: TRBJ2-7; v_call: TRBV10-3; cdr3_nt: TGTGCCTTCGGGGCAGGAGTTGACGAGCAGTACTTC; cdr3_aa: CAFGAGVDEQYF
clone_size: once; d_call: TRBD2; j_call: TRBJ2-1; v_call: TRBV7-8; cdr3_nt: TGTGCCAGCAGAGGTTACGGGGGGGATGAGCAGTTCTTC; cdr3_aa: CASRGYGGDEQFF
clone_size: -; d_call: -; j_call: TRBJ1-1; v_call: TRBV29-1; cdr3_nt: TGCAGCGTTCTCCGGGACACCTTTAGCACTGAAGCTTTCTTT; cdr3_aa: CSVLRDTFSTEAFF
clone_size: -; d_call: TRBD1; j_call: TRBJ2-1; v_call: TRBV7-2; cdr3_nt: TGTGCCAGCAGCCTTGACAGGGGGAGTGAGCAGTTCTTC; cdr3_aa: CASSLDRGSEQFF
clone_size: -; d_call: TRBD2; j_call: TRBJ2-3; v_call: TRBV25-1; cdr3_nt: TGTGCCAGCAGCCTACTAGCGGGGGAGACAGATACGCAGTATTTT; cdr3_aa: CASSLLAGETDTQYF